This T cell receptor (beta chain) was recovered during a study of blood T cells in healthy people across ages. Study in general: There was about one barcoded beta molecule captured by template switching per two T cells.

There are 14 residues in the CDR3. CDR1 and CDR2 (germline): DFQATT, SNEGSKA (reference sequence). Trimming removed 0 bases from V and 7 bases from J, with 12 bases in between. Study-wide results and caveats: Whereas aged donors had fewer naive CD4+ cells, long-lived donors had more of them and higher diversity.

In the case of this clonotype: The antigen is not known.

Using a J-beta primer mix together with a sample-barcoded 5' primer, a second PCR was run for 7 to 11 cycles. TCRdb analysed the 5' RACE reads with MiXCR anew, one entry per CDR3 protein. The sample holds roughly 2 million distinct CDR3 sequences; 49% are singletons and the top ten take around 2.1%. The chain joins TRBV20-1 to TRBJ2-2, with D perhaps TRBD1 (5 bases). The sample comprised blood. This sequence was found in a middle-aged woman in good health. The DNA of the CDR3 is TGCAGTGCTAGAGAGGGGCGCGTAGTCGGGGAGCTGTTTTTT. It translates to CSAREGRVVGELFF.